The present T cell receptor beta chain was sequenced within a study of molecular identifiers for immune sequencing clone quantification. For this clonotype: Its antigen remains unknown.

Trimming removed 3 bases at V and 5 bases at J, with 10 bases between. CDR1 and CDR2 from the germline V gene are KGHSH and LQKENI. The CDR3 has 13 amino acids. Regarding the study as a whole: Over 99% of CMV-specific effector molecules, but under 1% of naive ones, were in clones above 20 copies.

TCRdb used MiXCR to reprocess the PCR reads, holding one entry per CDR3 protein. The sample lists hundreds of thousands of distinct CDR3 sequences, roughly 24% occurring once. CD8+CD4-CCR7+CD45RA+ sorting gave the naive CD8 T cells. The chain joins TRBV18 to TRBJ1-1, with D possibly matching TRBD1 (5 bases). The sample was naive CD8+ T cells from blood, with Jurkat cell RNA spiked in. This sample's subset: FACS-sorted CD8+CD4-CCR7+CD45RA+ naive T cells. The source is a human donor in good health. Some libraries in this study had Jurkat cell RNA spiked in. The CDR3 nucleotides are TGTGCCAGCTCACCCCGGGGGGTTACTGAAGCTTTCTTT. This sequence encodes CASSPRGVTEAFF.